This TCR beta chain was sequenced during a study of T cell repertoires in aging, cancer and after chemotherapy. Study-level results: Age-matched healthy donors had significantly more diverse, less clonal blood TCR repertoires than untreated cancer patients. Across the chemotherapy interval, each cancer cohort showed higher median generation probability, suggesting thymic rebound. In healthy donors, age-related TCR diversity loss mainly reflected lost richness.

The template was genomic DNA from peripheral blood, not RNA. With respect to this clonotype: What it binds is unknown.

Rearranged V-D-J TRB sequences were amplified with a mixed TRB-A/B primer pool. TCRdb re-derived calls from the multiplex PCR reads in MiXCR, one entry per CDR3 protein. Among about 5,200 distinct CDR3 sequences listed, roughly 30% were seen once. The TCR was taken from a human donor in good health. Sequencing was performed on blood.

The CDR3 region is CASSLGLAGMGYTF. The CDR3 coding sequence is TGTGCCAGCAGCTTAGGTTTGGCGGGAATGGGCTACACCTTC. The chain links TRBV13 to TRBJ1-2; no reliable D call. The CDR3 consists of 14 residues. Germline V gene data show CDR1 as PRHDT and CDR2 as FYEKMQ (reference sequence). Between the trimmed V and J ends, which lost 0 bases and 8 bases, there was a span of 13 bases.